This T cell receptor (beta chain) is from a study of cytotoxic CD8 clonotypes in ibrutinib-treated CLL (dated by TCRdb to about 2021). For the study in its entirety: The cohort included roughly 15 treatment-naive and about a dozen relapsed/refractory patients; under 18 were IGHV unmutated. Samples averaged approximately 250,000 productive templates and 94,082 productive rearrangements. Cryopreserved peripheral blood mononuclear cells were obtained before treatment, at response, and at either sustained remission or disease progression. Of the approximately 87 participants in the trial, roughly 25 had longitudinal samples available. The response samples were drawn at a median of roughly twelve months into treatment, with a range of roughly 6 to 36 months. Responses were partial in roughly 24 patients and complete in 2; after median approximately 69 months follow-up, about 14 stayed in remission and 12 progressed. General conclusions and limits of the study: Sampling times were not matched between sustained-remission and progressing patients, and lymph node repertoires were not studied. Baseline clonality was found to be higher than that of age-matched healthy donors and was strongly correlated with circulating CD8+ T-cell counts. Clonality increased at ibrutinib response, stayed stable in sustained remission, and fell back toward baseline at progression. Public clonotypes were found to be uncommon and were observed to contract or remain stable during treatment; the increase in clonality was shown to reflect expansion of private clonotypes at ibrutinib response.

For TCR beta library preparation, about 2 micrograms of genomic DNA was extracted from cryopreserved PBMCs. Longitudinal blood samples from CLL patients receiving ibrutinib monotherapy were subjected to high-throughput TCR beta sequencing. The patients took part in an open-label, single-center phase 2 trial of ibrutinib monotherapy. The CDR3 holds 15 amino acids from the cysteine to the phenylalanine. Only the CDR3 region is kept as DNA, spanning 45 bases read in frame from base 1. Looking up the germline V gene yields CDR1 SGHTA and CDR2 FQGNSA. Trimming removed 1 base from V and 8 bases from J, leaving 14 bases between the germline ends. A remark on this clone: Its recognized antigen is unknown. No base-level quality is on record; no much larger clone is a single base apart.

The goal of deep resolution MiSeq sequencing was a depth between 1 in 1 million and 1 in 200,000 T cells, and coverage averaged 10x per clonotype. TCR beta libraries were generated with the immunoSEQ hsTCRB Kit. The authors' pipeline ran thus. ImmunoSEQ Data Assistant and ImmunoSEQ Analyzer were used for data analysis, and V, D and J genes were assigned according to IMGT definitions. Clonality was computed as one minus normalized Shannon entropy of productive rearrangement frequencies, ranging from 0 to 1. Public clonotype analysis was restricted to overrepresented clonotypes comprising at least 0.05% of each patient's repertoire. Repertoires from some 14 age-matched healthy donors in immuneACCESS were used as clonality controls. The clones in this table, taken by TCRdb from immuneACCESS, are in-frame only. Not every clone is retained; where verified, under half of the shortfall comes from an unresolved V gene, and the cause of the rest is unknown. V and J calls and clone size follow that table, whereas D and trimming were derived from the DNA. The sample table records about 310,000 clones; 80% of these occur just once. About 6.7% of the sample belongs to the ten largest clones.

This clonotype was obtained from a human donor with chronic lymphocytic leukemia. The V gene is TRBV7-2 and the J gene is TRBJ1-4; the D segment could be TRBD1, given 6 matching bases. The specimen comprised PBMCs, sampled before ibrutinib treatment. The DNA is as follows: TGTGCCAGCAGCTTAGTACGGGACACCTGGGAAAAACTGTTTTTT. It is translated as CASSLVRDTWEKLFF. Reference TRBV7-2 and TRBJ1-4 genes cover what lies past the CDR3, so the full variable domain is GAGVSQSPSNKVTEKGKDVELRCDPISGHTALYWYRQSLGQGLEFLIYFQGNSAPDKSGLPSDRFSAERTGGSVSTLTIQRTQQEDSAVYLCASSLVRDTWEKLFFGSGTQLSVL.